One TCR beta chain is described in this entry. What it recognizes is unknown. This sample is part of a study of T cell responses to AZD1222 COVID-19 vaccine. Overall study results and limits: The study found vaccine-associated CD4 TCRs spanning spike, dominant at 160-218 and 743-854. Donors, mostly white British, included more females; clonal diversity was possibly underestimated.

Assay: immunoSEQ multiplex PCR; the TCRdb copy retains only in-frame clones and omits some. The data show 150,000 to 200,000 clones, with approximately 91% seen just once and more than 0.75% held by the top ten. V was trimmed by 5 bases and J by 0 bases, leaving 12 bases between them. This CDR3 has 15 residues. CDR1 and CDR2 (germline): SGHAT, FQNNGV. V and J are TRBV11-2 and TRBJ2-3; D may be TRBD2 (6 bases). The receptor was isolated from an adult in good health. The specimen comprised peripheral blood, sampled on day 0 of AZD1222 vaccination. The CDR3 DNA reads as TGTGCCAGCAGCCCAGTGGGGACTAGCACAGATACGCAGTATTTT. Protein sequence: CASSPVGTSTDTQYF.